This TCR beta chain was captured in a study of OX40 agonist ivuxolimab in advanced cancers. Study in general: While on treatment, patients had intravenous ivuxolimab at 0.01 to 10 mg/kg every 2 weeks.

Concerning this clone: What it binds is unknown.

Study-level findings and limits: Averaging showed that CD8+ T cells had more expanded clones than CD4+ did. There was clonal expansion of CD4+ and CD8+ blood T cells by week 6 at 0.1 to 3.0 mg/kg.

Exclusion of a patient followed from autoimmune disease history or systemic immunosuppression. Assay: immunoSEQ multiplex PCR; the TCRdb copy retains only in-frame clones and omits some. The data show some 84,000 clones, approximately 90% seen once. The receptor was derived from an adult with an advanced solid tumor such as melanoma, head and neck, liver or kidney cancer. The sample here was CD4+ or CD8+ T cells sorted from blood, taken in a trial of the OX40 agonist ivuxolimab.

The CDR3 sequence is CASSLGGYSNQPQHF. CDR3 bases: TGCGCCAGCAGCTTGGGGGGATATAGCAATCAGCCCCAGCATTTT. The rearrangement uses TRBV5-1 and TRBJ1-5; D is undetermined. The V gene's germline CDR1 is SGHRS and CDR2 YFSETQ. The length of the CDR3 is 15 residues. Trimming shortened V by 0 bases and J by 0 bases, and 7 bases separated the two germline ends.